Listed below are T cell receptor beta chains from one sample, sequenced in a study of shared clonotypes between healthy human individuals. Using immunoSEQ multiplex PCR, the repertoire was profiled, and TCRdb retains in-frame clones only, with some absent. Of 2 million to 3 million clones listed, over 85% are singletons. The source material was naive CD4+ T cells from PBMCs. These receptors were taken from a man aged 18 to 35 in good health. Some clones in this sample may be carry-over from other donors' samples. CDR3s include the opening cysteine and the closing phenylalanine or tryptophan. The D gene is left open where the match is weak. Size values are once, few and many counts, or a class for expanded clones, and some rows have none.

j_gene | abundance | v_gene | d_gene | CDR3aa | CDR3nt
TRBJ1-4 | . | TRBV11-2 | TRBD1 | CASSTGGTGYEKLFF | TGTGCCAGCAGCACCGGTGGGACAGGGTACGAAAAACTGTTTTTT
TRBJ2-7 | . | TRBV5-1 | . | CASSLGGSAYEQYF | TGCGCCAGCAGCTTGGGGGGATCGGCCTACGAGCAGTACTTC
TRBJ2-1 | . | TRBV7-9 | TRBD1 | CASSPWDRMIDEQFF | TGTGCCAGCAGCCCCTGGGACAGGATGATAGATGAGCAGTTCTTC
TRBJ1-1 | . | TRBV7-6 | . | CASTRGTEAFF | TGTGCCAGCACCCGGGGGACTGAAGCTTTCTTT
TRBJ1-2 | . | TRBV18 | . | CASSQYRDQANYGYTF | TGTGCCAGCTCCCAATACCGGGACCAAGCTAACTATGGCTACACCTTC
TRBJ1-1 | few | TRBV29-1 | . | CSVVWRTDEAFF | TGCAGCGTTGTTTGGAGGACAGACGAAGCTTTCTTT
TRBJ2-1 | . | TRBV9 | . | CASSVARTGSSGNPSYNEQFF | TGTGCCAGCAGCGTAGCCCGGACAGGGTCTAGCGGGAACCCCTCCTACAATGAGCAGTTCTTC
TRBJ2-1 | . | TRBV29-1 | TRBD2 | CSVDGAGVEQFF | TGCAGCGTTGATGGAGCGGGAGTAGAGCAGTTCTTC
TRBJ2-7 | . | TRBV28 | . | CASKTVAYEQYF | TGTGCCAGCAAGACAGTAGCCTACGAGCAGTACTTC
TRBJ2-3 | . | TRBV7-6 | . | CASSSGPSSTDTQYF | TGTGCCAGCAGCTCCGGACCTTCGAGCACAGATACGCAGTATTTT
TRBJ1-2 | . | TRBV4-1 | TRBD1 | CASSPTGGYGYTF | TGCGCCAGCAGCCCTACAGGGGGTTATGGCTACACCTTC
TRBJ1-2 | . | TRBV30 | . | CAWKTRLAINYGYTF | TGTGCCTGGAAGACAAGGTTGGCCATTAACTATGGCTACACCTTC
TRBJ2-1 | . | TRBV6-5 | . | CASSYSAGTKYWEQFF | TGTGCCAGCAGTTACTCTGCCGGGACGAAATACTGGGAGCAGTTCTTC
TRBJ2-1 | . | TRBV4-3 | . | CASSQVDRFGNEQFF | TGCGCCAGCAGCCAGGTTGATCGATTTGGGAATGAGCAGTTCTTC
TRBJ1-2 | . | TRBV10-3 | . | CAISDPGGAGYGYTF | TGTGCCATCAGTGATCCTGGCGGGGCCGGCTATGGCTACACCTTC
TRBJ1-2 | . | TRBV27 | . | CASSLSFGLYGYTF | TGTGCCAGCAGTTTATCGTTCGGCCTCTATGGCTACACCTTC
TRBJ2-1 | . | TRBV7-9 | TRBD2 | CASSLIPGGGNNEQFF | TGTGCCAGCAGCTTAATTCCGGGAGGGGGGAACAATGAGCAGTTCTTC
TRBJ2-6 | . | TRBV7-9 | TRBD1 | CASSRGTGGSGANVLTF | TGTGCCAGCAGCCGTGGGACAGGGGGTTCTGGGGCCAACGTCCTGACTTTC
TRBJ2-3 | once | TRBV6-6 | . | CASSYEGSSPDTQYF | TGTGCCAGCAGTTACGAAGGTAGTAGTCCAGATACGCAGTATTTT
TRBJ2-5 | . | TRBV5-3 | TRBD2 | CARSQLAGASETQYF | TGTGCCAGAAGCCAACTAGCGGGAGCCTCTGAGACCCAGTACTTC
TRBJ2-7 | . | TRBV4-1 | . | CASSQPTRTTSYEQYF | TGCGCCAGCAGCCAACCGACTAGGACCACGTCCTACGAGCAGTACTTC
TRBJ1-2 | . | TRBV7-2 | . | CASSPRGYYGYTF | TGTGCCAGCAGCCCTAGGGGATACTATGGCTACACCTTC
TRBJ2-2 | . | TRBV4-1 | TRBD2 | CASSQGGLAGVRTGELFF | TGCGCCAGCAGCCAAGGGGGACTAGCGGGAGTAAGGACCGGGGAGCTGTTTTTT
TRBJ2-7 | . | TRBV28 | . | CASSSDSGGTYEQYF | TGTGCCAGCAGTTCGGACTCTGGCGGTACGTACGAGCAGTACTTC
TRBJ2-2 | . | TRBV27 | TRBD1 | CASYHGDRGRTGELFF | TGTGCCAGCTATCATGGGGACAGGGGGCGCACCGGGGAGCTGTTTTTT
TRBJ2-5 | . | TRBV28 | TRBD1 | CASSSPDRGGETQYF | TGTGCCAGCAGTTCCCCCGACAGGGGAGGCGAGACCCAGTACTTC
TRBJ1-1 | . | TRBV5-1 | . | CASSLRPMNTEAFF | TGCGCCAGCAGCCTACGGCCCATGAACACTGAAGCTTTCTTT
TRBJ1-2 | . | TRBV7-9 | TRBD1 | CASSSTGTGYTF | TGTGCCAGCAGCTCGACAGGGACTGGCTACACCTTC
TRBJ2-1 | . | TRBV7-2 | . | CASSLYSLGSSYNEQFF | TGTGCCAGCAGCTTATATTCGTTGGGAAGCTCCTACAATGAGCAGTTCTTC
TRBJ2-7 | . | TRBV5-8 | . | CASSLGLGGGIIYEQYF | TGTGCCAGCAGCTTGGGGCTTGGGGGCGGGATTATCTACGAGCAGTACTTC
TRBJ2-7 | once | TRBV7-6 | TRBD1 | CASSSGQGQEGQYF | TGTGCCAGCAGCTCGGGACAGGGTCAAGAAGGGCAGTACTTC
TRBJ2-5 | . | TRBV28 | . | CASSPRNPAAQYF | TGTGCCAGCAGTCCTAGGAACCCCGCGGCCCAGTACTTC
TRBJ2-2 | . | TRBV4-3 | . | CASSNEGERTGELFF | TGCGCCAGCAGCAACGAGGGGGAGAGGACCGGGGAGCTGTTTTTT
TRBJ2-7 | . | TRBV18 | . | CASSLRGGEQYF | TGTGCCAGCTCCCTAAGAGGCGGCGAGCAGTACTTC
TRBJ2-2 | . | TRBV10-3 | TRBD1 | CAIRAGGTGELFF | TGTGCCATCAGGGCAGGGGGCACCGGGGAGCTGTTTTTT